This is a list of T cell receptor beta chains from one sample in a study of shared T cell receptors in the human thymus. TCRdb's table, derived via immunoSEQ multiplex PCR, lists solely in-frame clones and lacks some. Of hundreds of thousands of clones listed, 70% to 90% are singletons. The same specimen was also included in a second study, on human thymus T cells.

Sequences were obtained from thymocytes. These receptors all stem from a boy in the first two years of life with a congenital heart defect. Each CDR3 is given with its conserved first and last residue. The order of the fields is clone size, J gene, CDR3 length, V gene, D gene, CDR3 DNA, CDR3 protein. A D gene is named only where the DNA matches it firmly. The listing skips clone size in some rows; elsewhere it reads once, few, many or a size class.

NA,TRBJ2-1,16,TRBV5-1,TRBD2,TGCGCCAGCAGCAACGGACTAGCGGGAGCCCACAATGAGCAGTTCTTC,CASSNGLAGAHNEQFF
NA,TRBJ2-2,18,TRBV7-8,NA,TGTGCCAGCAGCTTAGTCTTTGTGACGGGAGACAGCACCGGGGAGCTGTTTTTT,CASSLVFVTGDSTGELFF
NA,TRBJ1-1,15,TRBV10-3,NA,TGTGCCATCAGTGGCGTTGGCCAGGGGAGCACTGAAGCTTTCTTT,CAISGVGQGSTEAFF
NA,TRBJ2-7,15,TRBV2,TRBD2,TGTGCCAGCAATCCCCTAGCGGGAGGTTCCTACGAGCAGTACTTC,CASNPLAGGSYEQYF
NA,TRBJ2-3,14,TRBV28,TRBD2,TGTGCCAGCAGTTTGGGCGGGGGAGGAGATACGCAGTATTTT,CASSLGGGGDTQYF
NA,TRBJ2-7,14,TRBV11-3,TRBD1,TGTGCCAGCGATACGGGACAGGGGACCTACGAGCAGTACTTC,CASDTGQGTYEQYF
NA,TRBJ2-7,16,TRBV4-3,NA,TGCGCCAGCAGCCAAGATTGCGAAGGGGACTTCTACGAGCAGTACTTC,CASSQDCEGDFYEQYF
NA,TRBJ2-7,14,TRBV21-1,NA,TGTGCCAGCAGCAAACCCAGCCCGGGGTCCGAGCAGTACTTC,CASSKPSPGSEQYF
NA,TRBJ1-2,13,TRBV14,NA,TGTGCCAGCAGCCAAGACAGGGCTGGGGGCTACACCTTC,CASSQDRAGGYTF
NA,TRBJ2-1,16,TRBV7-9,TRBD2,TGTGCCAGCAGCTTAGCCCTAGCGGGAGCCCACAATGAGCAGTTCTTC,CASSLALAGAHNEQFF
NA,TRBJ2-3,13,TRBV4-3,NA,TGCGCCGTCGCGGCGGCGGGGTCTGGTACGCAGTATTTT,CAVAAAGSGTQYF
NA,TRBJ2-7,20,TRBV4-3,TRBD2,TGCGCCAGCAGCCAAGGATTTGAGGAGGGACTAGCGGGAGGACAATACGAGCAGTACTTC,CASSQGFEEGLAGGQYEQYF
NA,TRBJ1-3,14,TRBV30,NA,TGTGCCTGGAGGGGCAGGGGCTCTGGAAACACCATATATTTT,CAWRGRGSGNTIYF
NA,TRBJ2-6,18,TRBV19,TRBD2,TGTGCCAGTAGTATTTGGGGGGAGGGAAAGAGGCGGGCCAACGTCCTGACTTTC,CASSIWGEGKRRANVLTF
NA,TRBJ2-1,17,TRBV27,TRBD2,TGTGCCAGCAGTCACCCGGGACTAGCGGGAGGGCCTGATGAGCAGTTCTTC,CASSHPGLAGGPDEQFF
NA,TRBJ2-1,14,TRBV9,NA,TGTGCCAGCAGCTCTGGACATTATAGGGATGAGCAGTTCTTC,CASSSGHYRDEQFF
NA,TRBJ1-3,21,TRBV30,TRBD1,TGTGCCTGGAGTGGAGTGGACGGGACAGGAGAAGAGCCCGGGTCTGGAAACACCATATATTTT,CAWSGVDGTGEEPGSGNTIYF
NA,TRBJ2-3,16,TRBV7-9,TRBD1,TGTGCCAGCAGCCTCGGACAGGGGGCGGTTACAGATACGCAGTATTTT,CASSLGQGAVTDTQYF
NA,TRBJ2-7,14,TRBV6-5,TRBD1,TGTGCCAGCAGCCGGAGGACAGGGGTTGACGAGCAGTACTTC,CASSRRTGVDEQYF
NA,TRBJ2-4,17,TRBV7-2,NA,TGTGCCAGCAGCTCCCCCAACAGGGAGTCAGCCAAAAACATTCAGTACTTC,CASSSPNRESAKNIQYF
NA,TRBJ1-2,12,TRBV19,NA,TGTGCCAGTAGTATCTTCGGGAATGGCTACACCTTC,CASSIFGNGYTF
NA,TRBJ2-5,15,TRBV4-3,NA,TGCGCCAGCAGCCAAGAGAGTTCGGGGGAAGAGACCCAGTACTTC,CASSQESSGEETQYF
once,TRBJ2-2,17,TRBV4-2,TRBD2,TGTGCCAGCAGCCAAGTCCTAGCGGGAGGCCCGGACGGGGAGCTGTTTTTT,CASSQVLAGGPDGELFF
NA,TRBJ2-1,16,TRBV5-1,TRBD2,TGCGCCAGCAGGCTGCCGGGACTAGCGGGAGTCGATGAGCAGTTCTTC,CASRLPGLAGVDEQFF
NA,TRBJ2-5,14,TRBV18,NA,TGTGCCAGCTCAAAAGGAGGGGCAAGAGAGACCCAGTACTTC,CASSKGGARETQYF
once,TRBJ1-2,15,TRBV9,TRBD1,TGTGCCAGCAGCGGCCGGGACAGGGCCTCTTATGGCTACACCTTC,CASSGRDRASYGYTF
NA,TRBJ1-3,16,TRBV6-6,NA,TGTGCCAGCAGTTCCCAACCACGGGGCTCTGGAAACACCATATATTTT,CASSSQPRGSGNTIYF
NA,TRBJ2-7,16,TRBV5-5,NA,TGTGCCAGCAGCTTGGCCGCCCGGACGGGGACCTACGAGCAGTACTTC,CASSLAARTGTYEQYF
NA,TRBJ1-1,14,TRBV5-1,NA,TGCGCCAGCAGCTGGGACTACATGAACACTGAAGCTTTCTTT,CASSWDYMNTEAFF
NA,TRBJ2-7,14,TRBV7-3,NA,TGTGCCAGCAGCCATCCCCGACTCTCGGGAGAGCAGTACTTC,CASSHPRLSGEQYF
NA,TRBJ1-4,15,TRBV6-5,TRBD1,TGTGCCAGCAGTAGACAGGGGGCGGGAGGGGAAAAACTGTTTTTT,CASSRQGAGGEKLFF
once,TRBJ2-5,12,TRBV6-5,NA,TGTGCCAGCAAAGGGGGAACGGGGACCCAGTACTTC,CASKGGTGTQYF
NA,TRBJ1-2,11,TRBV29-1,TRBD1,TGCAGCGTCGAGGGGGCCTATGGCTACACCTTC,CSVEGAYGYTF
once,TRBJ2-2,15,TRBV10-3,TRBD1,TGTGCCATCAGGAGACAGGGGGCAAACACCGGGGAGCTGTTTTTT,CAIRRQGANTGELFF
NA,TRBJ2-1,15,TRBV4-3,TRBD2,TGCGCCAGCAGCCCCCGACAGCGGGAGGTCAATGAGCAGTTCTTC,CASSPRQREVNEQFF
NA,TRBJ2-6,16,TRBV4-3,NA,TGCGCCAGCAGCCAGGTGGGACACTCTGGGGCCAACGTCCTGACTTTC,CASSQVGHSGANVLTF
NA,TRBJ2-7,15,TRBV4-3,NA,TGCGCCAGCAGCCAATACAGGGGGGGATCCTACGAGCAGTACTTC,CASSQYRGGSYEQYF
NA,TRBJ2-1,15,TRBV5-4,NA,TGTGCCAGCAGCTTGTCCCCGAGGGCTCTACATGAGCAGTTCTTC,CASSLSPRALHEQFF
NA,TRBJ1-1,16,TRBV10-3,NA,TGTGCCATCAGTGAGGAGGGCAGATATGGGAACACTGAAGCTTTCTTT,CAISEEGRYGNTEAFF
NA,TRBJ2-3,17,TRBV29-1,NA,TGCAGCGTTGACCAGGGGGTCTCAGCGGGCGGCACAGATACGCAGTATTTT,CSVDQGVSAGGTDTQYF
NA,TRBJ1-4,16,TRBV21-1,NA,TGTGCCAGCAGCAAAGCCAAGGGTTGCGGGGAGGAAAAACTGTTTTTT,CASSKAKGCGEEKLFF
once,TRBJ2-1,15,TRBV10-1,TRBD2,TGCGCCAGCAGGTTACTAGCGGGAGTGGCCAATGAGCAGTTCTTC,CASRLLAGVANEQFF
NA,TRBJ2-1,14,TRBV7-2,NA,TGTGCCAGCAGCTTACGACAGGATTACAATGAGCAGTTCTTC,CASSLRQDYNEQFF
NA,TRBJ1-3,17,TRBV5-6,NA,TGTGCCAGCAGCTTGGCCCAGGGACTGAGCTCTGGAAACACCATATATTTT,CASSLAQGLSSGNTIYF
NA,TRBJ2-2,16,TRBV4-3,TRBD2,TGCGCCAGCAGCCAAGGGCTAGCGGGAGTAGGTGGGGAGCTGTTTTTT,CASSQGLAGVGGELFF